Reported below is one TCR beta chain. Every single patient, without exception, relapsed after autologous stem cell transplantation, and brentuximab vedotin exposure varied. CDR3 length: 14 residues. The germline V gene has CDR1 GTSNPN and CDR2 SVGIG (reference sequence). V lost 4 bases and J 6 bases, leaving 18 bases between the germline ends. The table came from immunoSEQ multiplex PCR; TCRdb's copy has only in-frame clones and leaves some out. The sample shows tens of thousands of clones, about 92% of them seen only once. This entry comes from a study of PD-1 blockade in classical Hodgkin lymphoma. The receptor comes from a human donor with classical Hodgkin lymphoma. This sequence joins TRBV30 and TRBJ1-2; perhaps TRBD1 as D (6 bases). Sequenced here: peripheral blood mononuclear cells (PBMCs), sampled at baseline. In DNA, the CDR3 is TGTGCCTGGACCGTTGACAGGCTATTTGATGGCTACACCTTC. Translated, it gives CAWTVDRLFDGYTF. The complete variable domain, with remaining parts taken from reference TRBV30 and TRBJ1-2, reads SQTIHQWPATLVQPVGSPLSLECTVEGTSNPNLYWYRQAAGRGLQLLFYSVGIGQISSEVPQNLSASRPQDRQFILSSKKLLLSDSGFYLCAWTVDRLFDGYTFGSGTRLTVV.